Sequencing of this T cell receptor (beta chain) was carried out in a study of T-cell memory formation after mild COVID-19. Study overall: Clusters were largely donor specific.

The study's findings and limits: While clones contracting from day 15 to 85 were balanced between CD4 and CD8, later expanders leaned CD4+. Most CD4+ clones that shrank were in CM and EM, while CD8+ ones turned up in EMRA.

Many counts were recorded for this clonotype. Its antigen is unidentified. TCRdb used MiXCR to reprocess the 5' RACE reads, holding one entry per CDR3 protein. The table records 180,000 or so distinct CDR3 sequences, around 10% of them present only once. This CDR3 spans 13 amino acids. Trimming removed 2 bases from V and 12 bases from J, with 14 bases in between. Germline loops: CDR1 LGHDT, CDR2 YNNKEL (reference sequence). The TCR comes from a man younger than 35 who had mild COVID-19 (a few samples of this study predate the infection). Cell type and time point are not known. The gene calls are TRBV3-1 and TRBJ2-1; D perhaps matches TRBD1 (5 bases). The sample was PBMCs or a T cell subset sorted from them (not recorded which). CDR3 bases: TGTGCCAGCAGCCAAAGGGGTGGGATCGGGCAGTTCTTC. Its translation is CASSQRGGIGQFF.